This entry lists 13 T cell receptor beta chains sequenced from one sample in a study of spatial heterogeneity in lung cancer. Study-wide results and limits: Expanded alpha and beta TCR counts within tumors tracked tumor mutation counts.

These receptors' antigens are unknown. TCRdb itself ran the 5' RACE reads through MiXCR, one entry per CDR3 protein. The sample lists about 18,000 distinct CDR3 sequences; under 7.5% were seen once. Indicated time point: sample taken at primary tumor resection. Sequenced material: lung tumor tissue, taken at surgery. The receptor set was obtained from a female donor with early-stage non-small cell lung cancer.

This clonotype was observed at least ten times. The gene calls are TRBV7-2 and TRBJ1-6; D gene uncertain. Germline loops: CDR1 SGHTA, CDR2 FQGNSA. Deletions cut 4 bases from V and 11 bases from J, with 9 bases between. The CDR3 extends over 12 amino acids. For the CDR3, the DNA is TGTGCCAGCAGCTCAGTTGGGACACCCCTCCACTTT. Its translation: CASSSVGTPLHF.

This clonotype showed up many times. This chain joins TRBV7-9 and TRBJ2-5; no definite D call. The germline V gene encodes CDR1 SEHNR and CDR2 FQNEAQ (reference sequence). The V and J ends lost 5 bases and 6 bases respectively, with 16 bases between them. This CDR3 is built from 14 residues. CDR3 nucleotide sequence: TGTGCCAGCAGCCATTCCCGGCGACCGCAGACCCAGTACTTC. Protein sequence: CASSHSRRPQTQYF.

The chain carries TRBV7-2 and TRBJ2-2, with a weak D call TRBD1 (5 bases). CDR3 length equals 15 residues. V lost 0 bases, J lost 2 bases, and 7 bases lay in between. From germline, CDR1 is SGHTA and CDR2 FQGNSA. The CDR3 here is CASSLAGHNTGELFF. The CDR3 DNA reads TGTGCCAGCAGCTTAGCCGGACACAACACCGGGGAGCTGTTTTTT.

J is TRBJ2-3 and V is TRBV14; D is perhaps TRBD1 or TRBD2 (5 bases each). CDR1 SGHDN and CDR2 FVKESK come from the germline V gene. Deletions cut 4 bases from V and 8 bases from J, with 16 bases between. This CDR3 region has 14 residues. Here the CDR3 DNA reads TGTGCCAGCAGCCTTGGGGCTAGCCGTGCTACGCAGTATTTT. Its protein product is CASSLGASRATQYF.

This clonotype was counted at least ten times. The gene calls are TRBV27 and TRBJ2-1; the D gene could be TRBD1 or TRBD2 (5 bases each). The CDR3 consists of 13 residues. Germline assignment: CDR1 MNHEY and CDR2 SMNVEV (reference sequence). The V end lost 6 bases, the J end lost 9 bases, and 15 bases lay between the germline ends. The CDR3 bases are TGTGCCAGCAGGTTGGCCCTTGGGGGTGAGCAGTTCTTC. The encoded protein is CASRLALGGEQFF.

This clonotype has at least ten counts. This chain joins TRBV19 and TRBJ2-5; D is tentatively TRBD1 or TRBD2 (5 bases each). The CDR3 runs to 17 residues. Trimming cost V 5 bases and J 4 bases, with 23 bases left between them. CDR1 is LNHDA and CDR2 is SQIVND in the germline V gene (reference sequence). The CDR3 region has the DNA TGTGCCAGTAGTGCCCATTCGAAGAGAGGGGATCGAGAGACCCAGTACTTC. Protein sequence: CASSAHSKRGDRETQYF.

This clonotype was picked up many times. This sequence joins TRBV19 and TRBJ1-2, with TRBD1 matching 8 bases. This CDR3 comprises 14 residues. Germline V gives CDR1 LNHDA, CDR2 SQIVND (reference sequence). Unmatched junction bases numbered 6, after V lost 5 bases and J lost 4 bases. Here the CDR3 reads CASSGDRSVYGYTF. The CDR3, as DNA: TGTGCCAGTAGTGGGGACAGGTCTGTCTATGGCTACACCTTC.

This clonotype was counted many times. The chain recombines TRBV20-1 with TRBJ1-1; D is possibly TRBD1 (6 bases). Trimming took off 2 bases at V and 4 bases at J, with 11 bases between the two ends. The length of the CDR3 is 13 residues. Germline-derived CDR1 and CDR2 are DFQATT and SNEGSKA (reference sequence). CDR3 in DNA: TGCAGTGCTAGAAGGCAGGGGAGCACTGAAGCTTTCTTT. It yields the protein CSARRQGSTEAFF.

The sample holds a few counts of this clonotype. The chain is built from TRBV28 and TRBJ2-5, with a tentative D call TRBD1 (5 bases). Trimming took off 5 bases at V and 2 bases at J, with 15 bases between the two ends. The CDR3 is 15 amino acids. The germline V gene encodes CDR1 MDHEN and CDR2 SYDVKM. The CDR3 is CASSPQDGRQETQYF. CDR3 in DNA: TGTGCCAGCAGTCCACAGGACGGCAGACAAGAGACCCAGTACTTC. The entire variable domain, with the rest obtained from reference TRBV28 and TRBJ2-5, is as follows: DVKVTQSSRYLVKRTGEKVFLECVQDMDHENMFWYRQDPGLGLRLIYFSYDVKMKEKGDIPEGYSVSREKKERFSLILESASTNQTSMYLCASSPQDGRQETQYFGPGTRLLVL.

This clonotype was seen at least ten times. This sequence joins TRBV6-2 or TRBV6-3 and TRBJ2-2; TRBD2 aligns across 7 bases. Trimming took 5 bases from V and 4 from J; bases not matched to a gene: 7. Per germline, CDR1 MNHEY and CDR2 SVGEGT. The CDR3 is 15 residues long. This CDR3 reads CASSPAGVGTGELFF. CDR3 DNA: TGTGCCAGCAGTCCGGCGGGAGTCGGCACCGGGGAGCTGTTTTTT.

Many counts were recorded for this clonotype. One end of the junction varies from germline; a read error may be responsible. The chain carries TRBV7-7 and TRBJ1-2, with 12 bases lining up with TRBD1. CDR3 length: 19 amino acids. CDR1 and CDR2 from the germline V gene are SSHAT and FNYEAQ (reference sequence). CDR3 DNA sequence: TGTGCTAGCAGCTTACCCGGGACAGGGGGCGCACGGTCCAACTATGGCTACACCTTC. Translation: CASSLPGTGGARSNYGYTF.

This clonotype has more than one count but fewer than ten. The V gene is TRBV18, the J gene TRBJ2-7; 8 nucleotides agree with TRBD1. The CDR3 length is 14 residues. V lost 5 bases to trimming and J lost 5 bases; unmatched junction nucleotides: 8. CDR1 and CDR2 from the germline V gene are KGHSH and LQKENI. The CDR3 bases are TGTGCCAGCTCATCCCGGGGCAGGGGGCACGAGCAGTACTTC. Residues: CASSSRGRGHEQYF.

This clonotype was found many times. The rearrangement joins TRBV28 to TRBJ1-1; D ambiguous. Germline V gene lookup returns CDR1 MDHEN and CDR2 SYDVKM. The germline V and J ends were trimmed by 8 bases and 2 bases, with 15 bases remaining between them. CDR3 size: 14 residues. CDR3 sequence reads: CASLPWAGNTEAFF. In DNA, the CDR3 is TGTGCCAGCCTTCCCTGGGCAGGTAACACTGAAGCTTTCTTT.